Reported below is one T cell receptor (beta chain). This sample is drawn from a study of CD8 T cells in ankylosing spondylitis. Germline trimming cut 6 bases from V and 6 bases from J; bases unmatched to any gene: 6. This CDR3 is built from 13 residues. Quantitative 5'-RACE with molecular barcodes was used to make the TCR beta libraries. TCRdb called the 5' RACE reads again in MiXCR, with one record for every CDR3 protein. Found here are 37,000 or so distinct CDR3 sequences, 16% of them singletons; the top ten hold approximately 43%. Sequenced input: blood. The source of this sequence is a male donor with ankylosing spondylitis or in good health (not recorded which). The chain links TRBV12-3 or TRBV12-4 to TRBJ2-7, with 9 bases identical to TRBD2. CDR3 DNA: TGTGCCAGCAGGGGACTAGCAGTTACCGAGCAGTACTTC. Protein product: CASRGLAVTEQYF.